This passage covers 29 T cell receptor beta chains from one sample sequenced in a study of blood T cell repertoires in COVID-19. Method: immunoSEQ multiplex PCR; TCRdb's copy keeps in-frame clones and lacks some. The profile shows more than 65,000 clones, around 84% of them singletons. Sequenced input: peripheral blood. These receptors were collected from a woman between 45 and 65 years old with acute or convalescent COVID-19.

The rearrangement uses TRBV25-1 and TRBJ2-1; the D is unclear. CDR1 is MGHDK and CDR2 is SYGVNS in the germline V gene. V lost 4 bases, J lost 3 bases, and 13 bases lay in between. This CDR3 spans 15 amino acids. Here the CDR3 DNA reads TGTGCCAGCAGTGGTCCAAATTACATCTACAATGAGCAGTTCTTC. It is translated as CASSGPNYIYNEQFF.

V usage is TRBV5-1 and J usage is TRBJ2-1, with 8 bases identical to TRBD1. After removal of 4 bases from V and 8 bases from J, the junction contained 11 bases not matched to a gene. This CDR3 spans 15 amino acids. Germline V gene data show CDR1 as SGHRS and CDR2 as YFSETQ. The chain's CDR3 is CASSTGQGAGDEQFF. The CDR3 region has the DNA TGCGCCAGCAGCACCGGACAGGGTGCAGGTGATGAGCAGTTCTTC.

The gene calls are TRBV28 and TRBJ1-3; D perhaps matches TRBD1 (6 bases). CDR3 length: 16 amino acids. Trimming stripped 1 base from V and 3 bases from J, with 13 bases between. The germline CDR1 and CDR2 sequences are MDHEN and SYDVKM. The CDR3 here is CASSLSIRTDGNTIYF. CDR3 sequence (DNA): TGTGCCAGCAGTTTATCCATTCGGACAGATGGAAACACCATATATTTT.

This sequence joins TRBV6-2 or TRBV6-3 and TRBJ2-3; D possibly corresponds to TRBD2 (5 bases). The V end was cut by 0 bases, the J end by 3 bases, with 10 bases between. CDR3 length equals 15 residues. Germline lookup yields CDR1 MNHEY and CDR2 SVGEGT. The CDR3 nucleotides are TGTGCCAGCAGTTACTCGAGGACTCGAACAGATACGCAGTATTTT. Translated: CASSYSRTRTDTQYF.

The chain recombines TRBV11-3 with TRBJ2-2; D not certain. Germline V gene lookup returns CDR1 SGHNT and CDR2 YENEEA. The V and J ends lost 3 bases and 1 base respectively, with 3 bases between them. The CDR3 totals 13 residues. The CDR3 loop reads CASSFRNTGELFF. The CDR3 DNA reads TGTGCCAGCAGCTTTAGGAACACCGGGGAGCTGTTTTTT.

The chain combines TRBV11-2 with TRBJ2-7, with D maybe TRBD2 (5 bases). The CDR3 consists of 11 residues. Germline V gene lookup returns CDR1 SGHAT and CDR2 FQNNGV. V was pared by 4 bases and J by 4 bases, with 5 bases between. The CDR3 is CASSSGYEQYF. CDR3 DNA: TGTGCCAGCAGCTCGGGGTACGAGCAGTACTTC.

V and J are TRBV7-6 and TRBJ2-2; D perhaps matches TRBD1 (5 bases). V lost 2 bases to trimming and J lost 4 bases, with 17 bases between them. The CDR3 runs to 17 residues. Germline assignment: CDR1 SGHVS and CDR2 FNYEAQ. CDR3 sequence: CASSLNQGVGSTGELFF. CDR3 sequence (DNA): TGTGCCAGCAGCTTAAACCAGGGTGTGGGCTCCACCGGGGAGCTGTTTTTT.

This clone was recorded a few times. This CDR3 fails to terminate in the conserved phenylalanine or tryptophan, so it likely reflects a read error. Because the CDR3's place on the DNA is in doubt, the DNA is left out and the CDR3 is given as listed by TCRdb. This chain connects TRBV6-5 to TRBJ2-7; the D call in the table, TRBD2, was not verified against the DNA. The CDR3 comprises 12 residues, both ends counted. Germline CDR1 MNHEY, CDR2 SVGAGI. CDR3 sequence: CASSYSPGNYEG.

This clone showed up just a few times. This chain uses TRBV6-2 or TRBV6-3 with TRBJ1-2; a possible D gene is TRBD1 (5 bases). Germline V gene data show CDR1 as MNHEY and CDR2 as SVGEGT. The CDR3 is 15 residues long. V was trimmed by 0 bases and J by 7 bases, leaving 15 bases between them. The CDR3 DNA is TGTGCCAGCAGTTACTCGGCAGGGTCTCCTTCTGGCTACACCTTC. Protein sequence: CASSYSAGSPSGYTF.

This clone was detected only a few times. The gene calls are TRBV7-7 and TRBJ2-1; 10 bases match TRBD2. From germline, CDR1 is SSHAT and CDR2 FNYEAQ (reference sequence). The CDR3 runs to 16 residues. The V segment lost 6 bases and the J segment 9 bases; nucleotides outside the gene matches: 14. This chain's CDR3 is CASSHKAAGGPGEQFF. The CDR3 coding sequence is TGTGCCAGCAGTCATAAAGCAGCGGGAGGGCCGGGTGAGCAGTTCTTC. Full variable domain (remainder filled in from reference TRBV7-7 and TRBJ2-1): GAGVSQSPRYKVTKRGQDVTLRCDPISSHATLYWYQQALGQGPEFLTYFNYEAQPDKSGLPSDRFSAERPEGSISTLTIQRTEQRDSAMYRCASSHKAAGGPGEQFFGPGTRLTVL.

The rearrangement uses TRBV7-2 and TRBJ1-6, with 9 bases matching TRBD1. The CDR3 consists of 16 residues. J gave up 4 bases and V 4 bases, and 5 bases lay outside the gene matches. Per germline, CDR1 SGHTA and CDR2 FQGNSA. The CDR3 here is CASSWGQGPYNSPLHF. The CDR3 DNA reads as TGTGCCAGCAGCTGGGGACAGGGCCCGTATAATTCACCCCTCCACTTT.

The J gene is TRBJ1-4, the V gene TRBV3-1 (or the pseudogene TRBV3-2); 11 bases fit TRBD1. J lost 8 bases, V lost 4 bases, and 12 bases had no gene match. The CDR3 totals 17 residues. Germline V CDR1 and CDR2: LGHDT, YNNKEL (reference sequence). The CDR3 DNA follows: TGTGCCAGCAGCCCTGGACAGGGGGCATCAGTTGGAGAAAAACTGTTTTTT. It yields the protein CASSPGQGASVGEKLFF.

The chain recombines TRBV4-2 with TRBJ1-2; tentative D call: TRBD1 (6 bases). The CDR3 is 13 residues long. With 0 bases removed from V and 9 bases from J, the gap between germline ends came to 11 bases. Germline-derived CDR1 and CDR2 are LGHNA and YNFKEQ. The CDR3 region is CASSQDHQGSYTF. The CDR3 nucleotides read TGTGCCAGCAGCCAAGATCACCAGGGGAGCTACACCTTC.

This clone was counted a few times. The chain uses TRBV9 and TRBJ2-7, with 9 bases matching TRBD1. The CDR3 contains 14 residues. With V trimmed by 3 bases and J by 4 bases, 5 bases remained unmatched. From germline, CDR1 is SGDLS and CDR2 YYNGEE. CDR3 sequence (DNA): TGTGCCAGCAGCGCACAGGGGGCGGATTACGAGCAGTACTTC. Residues: CASSAQGADYEQYF. Looking up the rest from reference TRBV9 and TRBJ2-7 gives the full variable domain: DSGVTQTPKHLITATGQRVTLRCSPRSGDLSVYWYQQSLDQGLQFLIQYYNGEERAKGNILERFSAQQFPDLHSELNLSSLELGDSALYFCASSAQGADYEQYFGPGTRLTVT.

This rearrangement joins TRBV3-1 (or the pseudogene TRBV3-2) to TRBJ2-5; TRBD2 agrees at 8 bases. Per the germline V gene, CDR1 is LGHDT and CDR2 is YNNKEL (reference sequence). This CDR3 contains 15 residues. J gave up 1 base and V 4 bases, and 5 bases lay outside the gene matches. The CDR3, as DNA: TGTGCCAGCAGCCGTCGACTAGCGTCCCAAGAGACCCAGTACTTC. This encodes CASSRRLASQETQYF.

V and J are TRBV5-1 and TRBJ1-1, with D maybe TRBD1 (5 bases). Germline CDR1 and CDR2: SGHRS and YFSETQ. The CDR3 has 15 residues. The germline V and J ends were trimmed by 0 bases and 0 bases, with 9 bases remaining between them. CDR3 DNA sequence: TGCGCCAGCAGCTTGGCAGGGTACATGAACACTGAAGCTTTCTTT. This gives the protein CASSLAGYMNTEAFF.

The gene calls are TRBV27 and TRBJ1-1; 9 nucleotides line up with TRBD1. The germline CDR1 and CDR2 sequences are MNHEY and SMNVEV (reference sequence). J gave up 1 base and V 5 bases, and 8 bases lay outside the gene matches. The CDR3 extends over 16 amino acids. The CDR3: CASSPGNRGPNTEAFF. The CDR3 nucleotides are TGTGCCAGCAGTCCAGGCAACAGGGGGCCGAACACTGAAGCTTTCTTT.

The genes are TRBV4-1 and TRBJ2-7; D is possibly TRBD2 (5 bases). Deletions cut 4 bases from V and 3 bases from J, with 19 bases between. The CDR3 length is 16 residues. Germline CDR1 is MGHRA and CDR2 is YSYEKL. CDR3 residues: CASSRPPTSSVYEQYF. CDR3 nucleotides: TGCGCCAGCAGCCGTCCCCCCACTAGTTCGGTCTACGAGCAGTACTTC.

This chain uses TRBV4-3 with TRBJ2-3; D is perhaps TRBD1 (6 bases). There are 16 residues in the CDR3. Per germline, CDR1 LGHNA and CDR2 YSLEER. Trimming stripped 0 bases from V and 0 bases from J, with 10 bases between. CDR3 sequence: CASSQDRTASTDTQYF. The CDR3 DNA reads as TGCGCCAGCAGCCAAGACAGGACAGCTAGCACAGATACGCAGTATTTT.

This sequence joins TRBV9 and TRBJ2-5; TRBD1 is a possible D gene (5 bases). V was cut by 4 bases and J by 10 bases, with 20 bases left in between. This CDR3 is built from 14 residues. Germline CDR1 and CDR2: SGDLS and YYNGEE. The CDR3 region has the DNA TGTGCCAGCAGCCCCGGGTGGCCTGTAGGGGACCAGTACTTC. Its translation is CASSPGWPVGDQYF.

The chain links TRBV19 to TRBJ1-6; D perhaps matches TRBD1 (6 bases). The CDR3 length is 15 residues. Trimming took off 0 bases at V and 10 bases at J, with 13 bases between the two ends. Germline assignment: CDR1 LNHDA and CDR2 SQIVND (reference sequence). The CDR3 loop is CASSIDGGPSSPLHF. The CDR3, as DNA: TGTGCCAGTAGTATAGACGGGGGGCCGAGCTCACCCCTCCACTTT. The whole variable domain, filled in from reference TRBV19 and TRBJ1-6, reads DGGITQSPKYLFRKEGQNVTLSCEQNLNHDAMYWYRQDPGQGLRLIYYSQIVNDFQKGDIAEGYSVSREKKESFPLTVTSAQKNPTAFYLCASSIDGGPSSPLHFGNGTRLTVT.

This chain connects TRBV28 to TRBJ1-1; 11 nucleotides line up with TRBD1. V was pared by 6 bases and J by 3 bases, with 0 bases of the junction left unmatched. Germline lookup yields CDR1 MDHEN and CDR2 SYDVKM. The CDR3 consists of 13 residues. DNA of the CDR3: TGTGCCAGCAGGGGACAGGGGGACACTGAAGCTTTCTTT. This sequence encodes CASRGQGDTEAFF.

This clone has only a few counts. This chain links TRBV5-1 with TRBJ1-4; D gene unclear. Germline CDR1 and CDR2: SGHRS and YFSETQ. This CDR3 region has 14 residues. V lost 5 bases and J lost 5, with 13 bases in between. In DNA form, the CDR3 reads TGCGCCAGCAGACGGACGGGGAACAATGAAAAACTGTTTTTT. Amino acid sequence: CASRRTGNNEKLFF.

The chain links TRBV6-6 to TRBJ2-2, with D uncertain. CDR1 and CDR2 from the germline V gene are MNHNY and SVGAGI (reference sequence). V lost 11 bases to trimming and J lost 7 bases, with 14 bases between them. This CDR3 comprises 12 residues. In DNA, the CDR3 is TGTGCCGGCCAATCGGGTCTCGGGGAGCTGTTTTTT. Protein sequence: CAGQSGLGELFF.

V gene TRBV4-2 combines with J gene TRBJ2-4; TRBD2 aligns across 11 bases. The CDR3 has 15 residues. V dropped 2 bases and J dropped 9; count of bases not matched to a gene: 6. Germline V gives CDR1 LGHNA, CDR2 YNFKEQ. DNA for the CDR3: TGTGCCAGCAGCCAATCGCGACTAGCGGGGAGCATTCAGTACTTC. It translates to CASSQSRLAGSIQYF.

This clone was seen more than once but under ten times. The rearrangement links TRBV2 to TRBJ1-2; D unclear. Trimming took 1 base from V and 4 from J, leaving 13 bases between them. Germline assignment: CDR1 SNHLY and CDR2 FYNNEI. The CDR3 contains 15 residues. In DNA form, the CDR3 reads TGTGCCAGCAGTGAAGGAATAGCGGCGGGCTATGGCTACACCTTC. The encoded protein is CASSEGIAAGYGYTF.

The V gene is TRBV12-3 or TRBV12-4, the J gene TRBJ2-5; D remains unclear. The CDR3 contains 12 residues. Trimming took 7 bases from V and 3 from J, leaving 9 bases between them. The CDR3 DNA reads as TGTGCCAGCACCCCGGTTAAAGAGACCCAGTACTTC. Protein: CASTPVKETQYF.

This rearrangement joins TRBV3-1 (or the pseudogene TRBV3-2) to TRBJ2-1; D ambiguous. The CDR3 spans 13 residues. V shed 3 bases and J shed 7 bases, with 10 bases lying between them. Germline V gene data show CDR1 as LGHDT and CDR2 as YNNKEL (reference sequence). In DNA form, the CDR3 reads TGTGCCAGCAGCCACCAGATCTTGAATGAGCAGTTCTTC. Translating it yields CASSHQILNEQFF.

CDR3 region: CASDQRGLGNEKLFF. The CDR3 DNA reads TGTGCCAGCGACCAAAGGGGGCTTGGTAATGAAAAACTGTTTTTT. The V and J genes are TRBV6-7 and TRBJ1-4, with 7 bases aligning to TRBD1. TRBV6-7 is reported as an ORF; its role is uncertain. Trimming removed 8 bases from V and 4 bases from J; junction bases left unmatched: 10. The CDR3 consists of 15 residues.